The 10 T cell receptor beta chains presented below share a single source sample, sequenced in a study of CD8 T cells in ankylosing spondylitis. Each CDR3 protein is one row after TCRdb ran MiXCR on the 5' RACE reads. The data show about 400,000 distinct CDR3 sequences, 20% seen once. The specimen was blood, either unsorted or a sorted T cell fraction (not recorded which). The source is a male donor with ankylosing spondylitis or in good health (not recorded which).

This clonotype was picked up a small number of times. The chain couples TRBV7-9 to TRBJ2-7, with a weak D call TRBD2 (6 bases). This CDR3 is built from 11 residues. CDR1 and CDR2 from the germline V gene are SEHNR and FQNEAQ (reference sequence). Deletions cut 5 bases from V and 7 bases from J, with 9 bases between. The CDR3 spells CASSNGGEQYF. In nucleotides, the CDR3 is TGTGCCAGCAGCAACGGAGGGGAGCAGTACTTC.

In this sample, this clonotype turned up a few times. The rearrangement links TRBV5-1 to TRBJ2-2, with a tentative D call TRBD2 (6 bases). Germline V lookup: CDR1 SGHRS, CDR2 YFSETQ. Trimming shortened V by 6 bases and J by 4 bases, and 16 bases separated the two germline ends. The CDR3 runs to 15 residues. In DNA form, the CDR3 reads TGCGCCAGCACCCTAGCGACCCTGGGCACCGGGGAGCTGTTTTTT. This gives the protein CASTLATLGTGELFF.

This chain links TRBV20-1 with TRBJ2-3, with D unresolved. Trimming pared 4 bases from V and 10 bases from J, leaving 18 bases between. Germline V lookup: CDR1 DFQATT, CDR2 SNEGSKA (reference sequence). This CDR3 spans 13 amino acids. The CDR3 DNA sequence: TGCAGTGCTACTGATCATCGGGCCGATCCGCAGTATTTT. It specifies CSATDHRADPQYF.

The chain joins TRBV10-2 to TRBJ2-3; 9 bases line up with TRBD2. V shed 0 bases and J 2 bases; nucleotides not matched to a gene: 3. Germline V gene data show CDR1 as WSHSY and CDR2 as SAAADI. The CDR3 has 16 amino acids. CDR3 residues: CASSESKRGDTDTQYF. In DNA, the CDR3 is TGCGCCAGCAGTGAGTCAAAGCGGGGGGACACAGATACGCAGTATTTT.

This clonotype was detected ten times or more. The rearrangement joins TRBV28 to TRBJ2-7, with D maybe TRBD1 (6 bases). The CDR3 sequence is 16 residues long. Trimming took 5 bases from V and 0 from J, leaving 17 bases between them. The germline CDR1 and CDR2 sequences are MDHEN and SYDVKM. Here the CDR3 reads CASSPTLGQRSYEQYF. The CDR3 bases are TGTGCCAGCAGTCCCACCCTAGGACAGCGCTCCTACGAGCAGTACTTC.

The chain links TRBV5-1 to TRBJ2-3; a possible D gene is TRBD2 (6 bases). The CDR3 is 16 residues long. In germline, CDR1 is SGHRS, CDR2 YFSETQ. The germline V and J ends were trimmed by 0 bases and 0 bases, with 11 bases remaining between them. The CDR3 sequence is CASSLAGTPSTDTQYF. The CDR3 DNA is TGCGCCAGCAGCTTGGCCGGGACTCCGAGCACAGATACGCAGTATTTT.

This clonotype was seen a few times. The chain has TRBV6-1 and TRBJ1-1; TRBD1 agrees at 8 bases. The junction had 5 bases not matched to a gene; V was cut back by 5 bases and J by 3 bases. CDR3 length equals 14 residues. Germline-derived CDR1 and CDR2 are MNHNS and SASEGT. The CDR3 nucleotides read TGTGCCAGCAGTCGACAGGGGATGCACACTGAAGCTTTCTTT. This translates into CASSRQGMHTEAFF.

This clonotype was seen a handful of times. V and J are TRBV5-1 and TRBJ2-4; unclear D gene. The germline V gene has CDR1 SGHRS and CDR2 YFSETQ. V lost 0 bases and J 15 bases, leaving 10 bases between the germline ends. CDR3 length: 11 amino acids. This CDR3 reads CASSLGTLRYF. The CDR3 bases are TGCGCCAGCAGCTTGGGTACGCTCCGGTACTTC. Using reference TRBV5-1 and TRBJ2-4 for the parts outside the CDR3, the full variable domain is KAGVTQTPRYLIKTRGQQVTLSCSPISGHRSVSWYQQTPGQGLQFLFEYFSETQRNKGNFPGRFSGRQFSNSRSEMNVSTLELGDSALYLCASSLGTLRYFGAGTRLSVL.

This clonotype was counted between two and nine times. This chain uses TRBV12-3 or TRBV12-4 with TRBJ2-2; D tentatively reads TRBD1 or TRBD2 (5 bases each). V lost 3 bases, J lost 10 bases, and 12 bases lay in between. This CDR3 spans 13 amino acids. CDR3 protein: CASSFLGDVELFF. CDR3 nucleotides: TGTGCCAGCAGTTTTTTAGGGGACGTGGAGCTGTTTTTT.

The chain has TRBV11-2 and TRBJ2-1; 8 bases line up with TRBD2. Germline V lookup: CDR1 SGHAT, CDR2 FQNNGV. CDR3 length: 15 residues. Trimming at V came to 7 bases and at J to 3 bases, leaving 8 bases not matched to a gene. CDR3 residues: CASTRGGADYNEQFF. Here the CDR3 DNA reads TGTGCCAGCACTCGGGGGGGGGCGGACTACAATGAGCAGTTCTTC.